This TCR beta chain derives from a study of T cells in Graves' hyperthyroidism and ophthalmopathy. General observations from the study: Using 13 V-J features, a model discriminated ophthalmopathy from stable hyperthyroidism.

Turning to this clonotype: Its cognate antigen is unknown.

There were TCR beta CDR3 regions amplified from RNA transcripts. TCR CDR3 underwent first-round RT-PCR with the HTBI primer set. Using its own MiXCR run on the multiplex PCR reads, TCRdb lists one record per CDR3 protein. Counted here are a few hundred thousand distinct CDR3 sequences, 20% to 25% occurring once; the ten biggest clones make up 70% to 75%. This receptor was obtained from a man aged 50 to 59 with Graves' hyperthyroidism. Specimen: blood.

The CDR3 coding sequence is TGTGCTAGTGGTTTGGAGGGATCGGGCACTGAAGCTTTCTTT. Protein product: CASGLEGSGTEAFF. The chain joins TRBV12-5 to TRBJ1-1, with no clear D. Trimming shortened V by 1 base and J by 4 bases, and 10 bases separated the two germline ends. CDR1 LGHNT and CDR2 FRNRAP come from the germline V gene. This CDR3 contains 14 residues.